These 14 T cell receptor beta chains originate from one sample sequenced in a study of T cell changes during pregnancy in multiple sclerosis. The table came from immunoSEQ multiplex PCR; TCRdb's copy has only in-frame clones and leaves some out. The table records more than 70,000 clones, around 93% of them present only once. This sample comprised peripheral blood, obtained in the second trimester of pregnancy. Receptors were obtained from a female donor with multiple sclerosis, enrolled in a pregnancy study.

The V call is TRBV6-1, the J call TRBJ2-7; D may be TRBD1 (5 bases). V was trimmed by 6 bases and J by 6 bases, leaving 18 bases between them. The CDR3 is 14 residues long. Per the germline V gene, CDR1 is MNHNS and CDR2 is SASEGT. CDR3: CASRRSGQGPEQYF. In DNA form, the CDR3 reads TGTGCCAGCAGGAGATCAGGACAAGGCCCCGAGCAGTACTTC.

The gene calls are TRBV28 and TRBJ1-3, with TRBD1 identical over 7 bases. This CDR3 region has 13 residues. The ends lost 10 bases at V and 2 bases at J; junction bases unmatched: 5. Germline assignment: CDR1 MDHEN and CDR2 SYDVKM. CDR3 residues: CATGGIAGNTIYF. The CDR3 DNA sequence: TGTGCCACAGGGGGAATCGCTGGAAACACCATATATTTT.

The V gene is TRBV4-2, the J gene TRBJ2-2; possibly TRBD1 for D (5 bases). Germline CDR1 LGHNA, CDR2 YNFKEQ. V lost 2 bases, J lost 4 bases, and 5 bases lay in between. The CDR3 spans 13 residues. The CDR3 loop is CASSQRGTGELFF. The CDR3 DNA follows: TGTGCCAGCAGCCAAAGGGGCACCGGGGAGCTGTTTTTT.

The CDR3: CASSQGTGFEQYF. CDR3 DNA: TGTGCCAGCAGCCAAGGGACAGGGTTCGAGCAGTACTTC. The V and J genes are TRBV7-3 and TRBJ2-7; 9 bases are shared with TRBD1. This CDR3 has 13 residues. The V segment lost 5 bases and the J segment 6 bases; nucleotides outside the gene matches: 5. In germline, CDR1 is SGHTA, CDR2 FQGTGA.

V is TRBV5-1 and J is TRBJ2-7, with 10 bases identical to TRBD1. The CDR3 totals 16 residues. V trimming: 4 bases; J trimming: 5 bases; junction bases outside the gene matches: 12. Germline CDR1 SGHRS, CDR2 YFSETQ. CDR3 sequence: CASSRATGTGDNEQYF. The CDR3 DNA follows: TGCGCCAGCAGCCGAGCGACCGGGACAGGGGACAACGAGCAGTACTTC.

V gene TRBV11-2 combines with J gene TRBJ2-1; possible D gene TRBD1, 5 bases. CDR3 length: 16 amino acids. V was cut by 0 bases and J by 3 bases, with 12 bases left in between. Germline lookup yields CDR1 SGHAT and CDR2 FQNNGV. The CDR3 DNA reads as TGTGCCAGCAGCTTAGAAGGGGCCCGGTTCTACAATGAGCAGTTCTTC. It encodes CASSLEGARFYNEQFF.

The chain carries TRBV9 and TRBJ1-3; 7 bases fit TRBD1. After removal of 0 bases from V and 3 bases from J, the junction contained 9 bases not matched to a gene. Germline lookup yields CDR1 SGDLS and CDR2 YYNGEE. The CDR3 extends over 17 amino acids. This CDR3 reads CASSVAPEDRIGNTIYF. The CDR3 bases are TGTGCCAGCAGCGTAGCCCCGGAGGACAGGATTGGAAACACCATATATTTT.

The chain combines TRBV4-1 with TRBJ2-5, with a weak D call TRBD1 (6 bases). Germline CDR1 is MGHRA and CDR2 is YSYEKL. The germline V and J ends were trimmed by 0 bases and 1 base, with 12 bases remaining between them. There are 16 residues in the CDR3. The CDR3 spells CASSQEGRGSQETQYF. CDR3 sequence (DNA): TGCGCCAGCAGCCAAGAAGGCAGGGGATCCCAAGAGACCCAGTACTTC.

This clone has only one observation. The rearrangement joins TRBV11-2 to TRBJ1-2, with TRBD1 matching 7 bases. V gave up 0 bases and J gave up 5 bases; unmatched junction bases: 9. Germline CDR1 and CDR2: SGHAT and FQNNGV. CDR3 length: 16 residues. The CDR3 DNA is TGTGCCAGCAGCTTAGAAGCGGCAGGGGGGATGTATGGCTACACCTTC. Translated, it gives CASSLEAAGGMYGYTF.

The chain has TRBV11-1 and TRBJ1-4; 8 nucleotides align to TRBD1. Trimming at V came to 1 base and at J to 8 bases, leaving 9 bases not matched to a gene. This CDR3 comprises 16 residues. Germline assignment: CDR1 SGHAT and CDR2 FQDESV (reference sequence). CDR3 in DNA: TGTGCCAGCAGCTTAGGATTAGACAGGGGAGGGGAAAAACTGTTTTTT. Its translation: CASSLGLDRGGEKLFF.

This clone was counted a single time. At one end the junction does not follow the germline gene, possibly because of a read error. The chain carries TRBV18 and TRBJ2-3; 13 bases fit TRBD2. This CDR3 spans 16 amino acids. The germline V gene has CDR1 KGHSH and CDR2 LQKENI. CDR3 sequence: CASSPLAGGLIDTQYF. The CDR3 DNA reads TGTGCCAGCTCGCCACTAGCGGGGGGGCTCATAGATACGCAGTATTTT.

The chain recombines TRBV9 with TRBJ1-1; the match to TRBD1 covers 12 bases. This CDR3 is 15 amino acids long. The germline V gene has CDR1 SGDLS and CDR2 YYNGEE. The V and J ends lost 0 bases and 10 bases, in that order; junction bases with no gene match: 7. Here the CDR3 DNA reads TGTGCCAGCAGCGTAGTAGAGGGACAGGGGGCCGGAGCTTTCTTT. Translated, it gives CASSVVEGQGAGAFF.

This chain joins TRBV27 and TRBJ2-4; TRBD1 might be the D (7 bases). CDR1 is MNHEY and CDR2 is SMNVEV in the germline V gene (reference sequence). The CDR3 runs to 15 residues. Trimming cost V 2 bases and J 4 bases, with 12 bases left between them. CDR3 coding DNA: TGTGCCAGCAGTTTAATGGCAGGGGGGAAAAACATTCAGTACTTC. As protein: CASSLMAGGKNIQYF.

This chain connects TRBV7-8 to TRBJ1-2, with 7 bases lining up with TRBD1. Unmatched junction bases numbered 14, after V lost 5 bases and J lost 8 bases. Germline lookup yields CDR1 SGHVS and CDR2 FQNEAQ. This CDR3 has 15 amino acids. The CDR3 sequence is CASSRRDSLGSGYTF. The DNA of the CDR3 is TGTGCCAGCAGCAGACGGGACAGTCTCGGTTCCGGCTACACCTTC. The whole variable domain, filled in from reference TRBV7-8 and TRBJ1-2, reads GAGVSQSPRYKVAKRGQDVALRCDPISGHVSLFWYQQALGQGPEFLTYFQNEAQLDKSGLPSDRFFAERPEGSVSTLKIQRTQQEDSAVYLCASSRRDSLGSGYTFGSGTRLTVV.